The rows below give T cell receptor beta chains drawn from one sample of a study of cytomegalovirus exposure and HLA in healthy donors. The repertoire was sequenced with immunoSEQ multiplex PCR; TCRdb's copy has only in-frame clones and lacks some. The sample contains 55,000 to 85,000 clones, roughly 89% of which appear only once. The sequencing sample was made of PBMCs. These receptors came from a woman in her 30s in good health and CMV-seronegative. CDR3s include the opening cysteine and the closing phenylalanine or tryptophan. The D gene is left open where the match is weak. The size of a clone is reported for some rows only, either as once, few or many, or as a class for expanded clones.

clone size: .
J gene: TRBJ2-7
D gene: .
V gene: TRBV13
CDR3 DNA: TGTGCCAGCAGCGGGAGGCAGGGAAATGAGTACGAGCAGTACTTC
CDR3 protein: CASSGRQGNEYEQYF

clone size: .
J gene: TRBJ1-1
D gene: TRBD1
V gene: TRBV19
CDR3 DNA: TGTGCCAGTAGTCTGGGACAGGGATTGAACACTGAAGCTTTCTTT
CDR3 protein: CASSLGQGLNTEAFF

clone size: .
J gene: TRBJ1-1
D gene: TRBD1
V gene: TRBV2
CDR3 DNA: TGTGCCAGCAGTCCACCGACAGGGTTGAACACTGAAGCTTTCTTT
CDR3 protein: CASSPPTGLNTEAFF

clone size: .
J gene: TRBJ2-3
D gene: .
V gene: TRBV4-1
CDR3 DNA: TGCGCCAGCAGCCAAGATCCCACCGGGACTAGCACAGATACGCAGTATTTT
CDR3 protein: CASSQDPTGTSTDTQYF

clone size: few
J gene: TRBJ1-4
D gene: TRBD1
V gene: TRBV2
CDR3 DNA: TGTGCCAGCAGGGGGAGGACAGGGCCCAATGAAAAACTGTTTTTT
CDR3 protein: CASRGRTGPNEKLFF

clone size: .
J gene: TRBJ1-1
D gene: .
V gene: TRBV9
CDR3 DNA: TGTGCCAGCAGCGTAGTACAATATTCGAACACTGAAGCTTTCTTT
CDR3 protein: CASSVVQYSNTEAFF

clone size: .
J gene: TRBJ2-1
D gene: TRBD2
V gene: TRBV6-1
CDR3 DNA: TGTGCCAGCAGCCCCAGGGGACTAGCTTCAAATGAGCAGTTCTTC
CDR3 protein: CASSPRGLASNEQFF

clone size: .
J gene: TRBJ2-1
D gene: TRBD2
V gene: TRBV7-2
CDR3 DNA: TGTGTAAGCGGGACTAGCGTTTCCAATGAGCAGTTCTTC
CDR3 protein: CVSGTSVSNEQFF

clone size: .
J gene: TRBJ2-7
D gene: .
V gene: TRBV6-5
CDR3 DNA: TGTGCCAGCAGTTACTCGCCGGCTAGTCAGGGCGAGCAGTACTTC
CDR3 protein: CASSYSPASQGEQYF

clone size: .
J gene: TRBJ2-1
D gene: .
V gene: TRBV7-6
CDR3 DNA: TGTGCCAGCAGCTCGTACGGAGGCAATGAGCAGTTCTTC
CDR3 protein: CASSSYGGNEQFF

clone size: once
J gene: TRBJ2-7
D gene: TRBD2
V gene: TRBV5-6
CDR3 DNA: TGTGCCAGCAGCTGGGGGACTAGCGGGAGTAGTTACGAGCAGTACTTC
CDR3 protein: CASSWGTSGSSYEQYF

clone size: .
J gene: TRBJ2-3
D gene: TRBD2
V gene: TRBV4-3
CDR3 DNA: TGCGCCAGCAGCCAAAAACGTAAGGGACTAGCGGGTACAGATACGCAGTATTTT
CDR3 protein: CASSQKRKGLAGTDTQYF

clone size: .
J gene: TRBJ1-2
D gene: TRBD1
V gene: TRBV7-9
CDR3 DNA: TGTGCCAGCAGCACTCCGGGACAGGGTAGCGGCTACACCTTC
CDR3 protein: CASSTPGQGSGYTF

clone size: few
J gene: TRBJ2-3
D gene: TRBD2
V gene: TRBV5-6
CDR3 DNA: TGTGCCAGCAGAATCCTAGCGGGGATTACAGATACGCAGTATTTT
CDR3 protein: CASRILAGITDTQYF

clone size: .
J gene: TRBJ1-2
D gene: .
V gene: TRBV9
CDR3 DNA: TGTGCCAGCAGCGCCCGGTCCTCTAACTATGGCTACACCTTC
CDR3 protein: CASSARSSNYGYTF

clone size: once
J gene: TRBJ2-7
D gene: .
V gene: TRBV7-9
CDR3 DNA: TGTGCCAGCAGTGGCAGGGAGCAGTACTTC
CDR3 protein: CASSGREQYF

clone size: .
J gene: TRBJ1-1
D gene: TRBD1
V gene: TRBV7-9
CDR3 DNA: TGTGCCAGCAGCGAGGGACAGGGTAGGGCGAGCACTGAAGCTTTCTTT
CDR3 protein: CASSEGQGRASTEAFF

clone size: once
J gene: TRBJ2-3
D gene: TRBD1
V gene: TRBV4-1
CDR3 DNA: TGCGCCAGCAGCCACCCCCGGGACAGCCTTATCAATACGCAGTATTTT
CDR3 protein: CASSHPRDSLINTQYF

clone size: few
J gene: TRBJ1-5
D gene: .
V gene: TRBV10-1
CDR3 DNA: TGCGCCAGCAGGAAACAGGAGTACAATCAGCCCCAGCATTTT
CDR3 protein: CASRKQEYNQPQHF

clone size: .
J gene: TRBJ2-7
D gene: TRBD1
V gene: TRBV27
CDR3 DNA: TGTGCCAGCAGTTTCACAGGGGGAAACTACGAGCAGTACTTC
CDR3 protein: CASSFTGGNYEQYF

clone size: .
J gene: TRBJ1-1
D gene: .
V gene: TRBV6-5
CDR3 DNA: TGTGCCAGCAGTTACGAGGGCACTGAAGCTTTCTTT
CDR3 protein: CASSYEGTEAFF

clone size: once
J gene: TRBJ2-2
D gene: .
V gene: TRBV19
CDR3 DNA: TGTGCCAGTACTACTTCACCGGACACCGGGGAGCTGTTTTTT
CDR3 protein: CASTTSPDTGELFF

clone size: .
J gene: TRBJ1-2
D gene: TRBD1
V gene: TRBV2
CDR3 DNA: TGTGCCAGCAGCTCGGAGACAGGGTGGGTCTATGGCTACACCTTC
CDR3 protein: CASSSETGWVYGYTF

clone size: .
J gene: TRBJ2-7
D gene: .
V gene: TRBV11-2
CDR3 DNA: TGTGCCAGCAGCTTCCGGGGAAGGGTGGAGCAGTACTTC
CDR3 protein: CASSFRGRVEQYF

clone size: .
J gene: TRBJ1-1
D gene: TRBD1
V gene: TRBV6-1
CDR3 DNA: TGTGCCAGCAGACTCGACAGGGCGGCGAACACTGAAGCTTTCTTT
CDR3 protein: CASRLDRAANTEAFF

clone size: .
J gene: TRBJ2-7
D gene: .
V gene: TRBV7-9
CDR3 DNA: TGTTCCAGCAGCTTAGAAGGCCTACTAACCTCCTACGAGCAGTACTTC
CDR3 protein: CSSSLEGLLTSYEQYF

clone size: .
J gene: TRBJ2-1
D gene: TRBD2
V gene: TRBV11-2
CDR3 DNA: TGTGCCAGCAGCTTGGGGAGGGGGCGACTAGCGGGAGCCGAGCAGTTCTTC
CDR3 protein: CASSLGRGRLAGAEQFF

clone size: .
J gene: TRBJ1-4
D gene: TRBD1
V gene: TRBV19
CDR3 DNA: TGTGCCACCATACGAACAGGGGTGGCAACTAATGAAAAACTGTTTTTT
CDR3 protein: CATIRTGVATNEKLFF

clone size: .
J gene: TRBJ1-2
D gene: .
V gene: TRBV5-6
CDR3 DNA: TGTGCCAGCAGCACACTATCAGGGTACCATGGCTACACCTTC
CDR3 protein: CASSTLSGYHGYTF

clone size: .
J gene: TRBJ2-7
D gene: TRBD2
V gene: TRBV6-5
CDR3 DNA: TGTGCCAGCAGTTACGGGAGCGGGAGGGCCTACGAGCAGTACTTC
CDR3 protein: CASSYGSGRAYEQYF